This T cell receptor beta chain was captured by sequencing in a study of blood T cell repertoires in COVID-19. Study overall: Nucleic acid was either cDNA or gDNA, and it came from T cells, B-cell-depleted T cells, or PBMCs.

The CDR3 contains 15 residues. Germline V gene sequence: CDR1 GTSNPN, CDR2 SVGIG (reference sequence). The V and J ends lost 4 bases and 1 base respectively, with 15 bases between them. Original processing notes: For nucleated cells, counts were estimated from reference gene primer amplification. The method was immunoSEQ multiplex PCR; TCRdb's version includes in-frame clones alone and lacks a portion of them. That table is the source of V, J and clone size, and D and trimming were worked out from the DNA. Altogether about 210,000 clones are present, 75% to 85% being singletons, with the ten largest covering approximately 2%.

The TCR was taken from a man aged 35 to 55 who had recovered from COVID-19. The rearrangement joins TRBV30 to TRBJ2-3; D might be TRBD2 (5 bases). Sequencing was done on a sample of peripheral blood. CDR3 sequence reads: CAWTRGASRTDTQYF. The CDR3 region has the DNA TGTGCCTGGACCCGGGGAGCTTCACGCACAGATACGCAGTATTTT.